Below, 9 T cell receptor beta chains from the same sample are listed, as sequenced in a study of beta chain features in type 1 diabetes. Every bit of the isolated RNA underwent reverse transcription, so sequencing read expressed TCRB transcripts. Measured with immunoSEQ multiplex PCR; TCRdb has only the in-frame clones, and not every one. The sample records roughly 250,000 clones, over 65% being singletons. The specimen was naive CD4+ T cells from blood. The receptors originated from a man aged 30 to 45 in good health.

This clone was seen more than once but under ten times. V and J are TRBV5-6 and TRBJ2-7; no firm D call. The germline V and J ends were trimmed by 8 bases and 3 bases, with 9 bases remaining between them. Germline CDR1 is SGHDT and CDR2 is YYEEEE. This CDR3 has 11 amino acids. The CDR3 sequence: CASRSYYEQYF. DNA of the CDR3: TGTGCCAGTCGTAGTTACTACGAGCAGTACTTC.

The rearrangement joins TRBV2 to TRBJ1-1; weak D call: TRBD1 (6 bases). The germline V and J ends were trimmed by 4 bases and 4 bases, with 7 bases remaining between them. The CDR3 loop spans 12 amino acids. Per germline, CDR1 SNHLY and CDR2 FYNNEI. Here the CDR3 reads CASSGTATEAFF. CDR3 in DNA: TGTGCCAGCAGTGGGACAGCCACTGAAGCTTTCTTT.

V gene TRBV20-1 combines with J gene TRBJ1-2, with no clear D. This CDR3 contains 11 residues. V was clipped by 6 bases and J by 8 bases, with 13 bases between them. The germline gives CDR1 DFQATT, CDR2 SNEGSKA (reference sequence). The CDR3 coding sequence is TGCAGTGCACGGCGGGAGAGAGGCTACACCTTC. It yields the protein CSARRERGYTF.

V usage is TRBV15 and J usage is TRBJ2-4; D gene unclear. Germline V gives CDR1 LNHNV, CDR2 YYDKDF (reference sequence). Between the trimmed V and J ends, which lost 0 bases and 8 bases, there was a span of 23 bases. The CDR3 contains 18 residues. CDR3 protein: CATSRDLSSGRLVDIQYF. The CDR3, as DNA: TGTGCCACCAGCAGAGATCTGTCGAGTGGGCGGTTGGTGGACATTCAGTACTTC.

The chain links TRBV30 to TRBJ2-5, with a weak D call TRBD1 (5 bases). Germline assignment: CDR1 GTSNPN and CDR2 SVGIG (reference sequence). The germline V and J ends were trimmed by 2 bases and 9 bases, with 16 bases remaining between them. This CDR3 has 13 residues. CDR3 amino acids: CAWSFDTLGAQYF. CDR3 DNA: TGTGCCTGGAGTTTCGACACCTTAGGGGCCCAGTACTTC.

The chain has TRBV4-3 and TRBJ2-1; D not resolved. V dropped 4 bases and J dropped 12 bases, with 10 bases sitting between them. CDR1 is LGHNA and CDR2 is YSLEER in the germline V gene. CDR3 length equals 11 residues. The chain's CDR3 is CASSPGELQFF. The CDR3 DNA is TGCGCCAGCAGCCCTGGGGAATTGCAGTTCTTC.

This chain connects TRBV13 to TRBJ2-7; the D call may be TRBD1 or TRBD2 (6 bases each). The CDR3 has 14 amino acids. Germline loops: CDR1 PRHDT, CDR2 FYEKMQ (reference sequence). The V end was cut by 3 bases, the J end by 0 bases, with 9 bases between. CDR3 region: CASSLRGHSYEQYF. DNA for the CDR3: TGTGCCAGCAGCTTGCGGGGACACTCCTACGAGCAGTACTTC. The full variable domain, its missing parts supplied by reference TRBV13 and TRBJ2-7, is AAGVIQSPRHLIKEKRETATLKCYPIPRHDTVYWYQQGPGQDPQFLISFYEKMQSDKGSIPDRFSAQQFSDYHSELNMSSLELGDSALYFCASSLRGHSYEQYFGPGTRLTVT.

The genes are TRBV7-6 and TRBJ2-3; possibly TRBD2 for D (5 bases). CDR1 SGHVS and CDR2 FNYEAQ come from the germline V gene. V was clipped by 5 bases and J by 2 bases, with 14 bases between them. The CDR3 sequence is 15 residues long. DNA for the CDR3: TGTGCCAGCAGCCGTTCCGGGGAAACCACAGATACGCAGTATTTT. Its translation is CASSRSGETTDTQYF.

This chain links TRBV18 with TRBJ2-7; 10 nucleotides agree with TRBD1. This CDR3 has 14 amino acids. The junction had 4 bases not matched to a gene; V was cut back by 2 bases and J by 6 bases. Germline-derived CDR1 and CDR2 are KGHSH and LQKENI. Written as DNA, the CDR3 is TGTGCCAGCTCACCAGGGACAGGGGTGGGCGAGCAGTACTTC. Translated, it gives CASSPGTGVGEQYF.